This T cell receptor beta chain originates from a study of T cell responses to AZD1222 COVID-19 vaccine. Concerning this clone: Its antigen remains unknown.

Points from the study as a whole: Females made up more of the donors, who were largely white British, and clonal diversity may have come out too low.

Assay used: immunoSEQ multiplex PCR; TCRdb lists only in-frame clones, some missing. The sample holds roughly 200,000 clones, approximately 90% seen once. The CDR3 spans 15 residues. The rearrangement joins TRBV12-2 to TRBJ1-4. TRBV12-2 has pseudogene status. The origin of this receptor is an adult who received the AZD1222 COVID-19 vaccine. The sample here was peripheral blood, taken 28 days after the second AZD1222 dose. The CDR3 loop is CASRFRWRANEKLFF. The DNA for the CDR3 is TGTGCAAGTCGCTTTAGATGGCGGGCTAATGAAAAACTGTTTTTT.